Listed below are T cell receptor beta chains from one sample, sequenced in a study of blood T cell repertoires in COVID-19. Sequenced by immunoSEQ multiplex PCR; TCRdb stores in-frame clones only, minus some. The table includes over 150,000 clones, 70% to 80% detected once. The sample comprised peripheral blood. The receptor set was obtained from a man aged 60 to 75 with acute or convalescent COVID-19. Both conserved end residues are part of each CDR3. D genes are given only for firm matches. Only part of the rows carry a size: once, few, many, or a class if the clone is expanded.

CDR3aa,CDR3nt,j_gene,d_gene,v_gene,abundance
CAIQRDRVTDTQYF,TGTGCCATCCAACGGGACAGGGTCACAGATACGCAGTATTTT,TRBJ2-3,TRBD1,TRBV10-3,once
CASSPGTGAGGANVLTF,TGTGCCAGCTCCCCCGGGACAGGTGCGGGTGGGGCCAACGTCCTGACTTTC,TRBJ2-6,TRBD1,TRBV27,.
CASIPGRSFTGELFF,TGTGCCAGTATCCCCGGCAGGTCTTTCACCGGGGAGCTGTTTTTT,TRBJ2-2,.,TRBV19,.
CASRPHGLAGTDTQYF,TGTGCCAGCAGACCCCACGGACTAGCGGGGACAGATACGCAGTATTTT,TRBJ2-3,TRBD2,TRBV7-8,once
CAISEPQGANTEAFF,TGTGCCATCAGTGAACCACAAGGGGCAAACACTGAAGCTTTCTTT,TRBJ1-1,.,TRBV10-3,.
CASSHHGTGTAFF,TGTGCCAGCAGTCACCACGGGACAGGGACAGCTTTCTTT,TRBJ1-1,TRBD1,TRBV6-2/TRBV6-3,once
CASSLGSGGAEQYF,TGTGCCAGCAGCTTAGGGTCAGGGGGCGCCGAGCAGTACTTC,TRBJ2-7,TRBD1,TRBV11-2,few
CASSIEPGHLNTEAFF,TGTGCCAGTAGTATAGAGCCCGGACACCTGAACACTGAAGCTTTCTTT,TRBJ1-1,.,TRBV19,once
CASSKRQGASPLHF,TGTGCCAGCAGCAAACGACAGGGGGCGTCACCCCTCCACTTT,TRBJ1-6,TRBD1,TRBV7-2,.
CASSSRHRGQGDRETQYF,TGTGCCAGCAGCTCCCGACACCGAGGACAGGGGGATAGGGAGACCCAGTACTTC,TRBJ2-5,.,TRBV21-1,.
CASSQDLRTSGGNEQFF,TGCGCCAGCAGCCAAGATCTCCGGACTAGCGGGGGGAATGAGCAGTTCTTC,TRBJ2-1,TRBD2,TRBV4-1,.
CASSRLGPGQPQHF,TGCGCCAGCAGCCGGTTGGGCCCCGGTCAGCCCCAGCATTTT,TRBJ1-5,.,TRBV4-1,.
CASSYGDRTNEQFF,TGTGCCAGCAGTTATGGGGACAGGACAAATGAGCAGTTCTTC,TRBJ2-1,TRBD1,TRBV6-5,.
CASSPPYGFRDFGGTEAFF,TGTGCCAGCTCACCACCGTACGGCTTCAGGGACTTTGGCGGCACTGAAGCTTTCTTT,TRBJ1-1,.,TRBV18,.
CSVVGTVGSNTEAFF,TGCAGCGTTGTGGGGACAGTTGGGTCGAACACTGAAGCTTTCTTT,TRBJ1-1,TRBD1,TRBV29-1,once
CAISENTGNTIYF,TGTGCCATCAGTGAGAACACGGGAAACACCATATATTTT,TRBJ1-3,.,TRBV10-3,.
CAISERGFSYEQYF,TGTGCCATCAGTGAACGAGGGTTTTCCTACGAGCAGTACTTC,TRBJ2-7,.,TRBV10-3,.
CASSPRQGADYNEQFF,TGTGCCAGCAGCCCGAGACAGGGGGCAGACTACAATGAGCAGTTCTTC,TRBJ2-1,TRBD1,TRBV11-3,once
CASSYSKHSGSREQYF,TGTGCCAGCAGTTACTCGAAGCATTCCGGTTCCCGCGAGCAGTACTTC,TRBJ2-7,.,TRBV6-2/TRBV6-3,.
CAISTGTQQETQYF,TGTGCCATCAGCACCGGGACTCAACAAGAGACCCAGTACTTC,TRBJ2-5,.,TRBV10-3,.
CASSWQGTTEAFF,TGTGCCAGCAGTTGGCAGGGGACCACTGAAGCTTTCTTT,TRBJ1-1,.,TRBV28,few
CASETGLVETQYF,TGTGCCAGCGAGACAGGGTTGGTCGAGACCCAGTACTTC,TRBJ2-5,TRBD1,TRBV6-5,.
CATNRDIVNSPLHF,TGTGCCACCAATCGAGACATAGTAAATTCACCCCTCCACTTT,TRBJ1-6,.,TRBV24-1,.
CAWDRNGNTIYF,TGTGCCTGGGACAGGAATGGAAACACCATATATTTT,TRBJ1-3,.,TRBV30,.
CASSLAALSSYNEQFF,TGCGCCAGCAGCTTGGCCGCGCTTAGCTCCTACAATGAGCAGTTCTTC,TRBJ2-1,.,TRBV5-1,.
CASSRTDGGRYEQYF,TGCGCCAGCAGCCGAACGGACGGCGGGCGCTACGAGCAGTACTTC,TRBJ2-7,.,TRBV4-3,few
CASSFTRAVGGGPDTQYF,TGTGCCAGCAGTTTTACCCGGGCCGTAGGTGGGGGCCCAGATACGCAGTATTTT,TRBJ2-3,.,TRBV27,.
CASSRGLNTEAFF,TGTGCCAGTAGTCGAGGCCTGAACACTGAAGCTTTCTTT,TRBJ1-1,.,TRBV19,.
CASSLFLAGEQYF,TGTGCCAGCAGCCTTTTTCTAGCGGGCGAGCAGTACTTC,TRBJ2-7,TRBD2,TRBV14,.
CASSPRTGWQYF,TGTGCCAGCAGCCCCCGGACAGGGTGGCAGTATTTT,TRBJ2-3,TRBD1,TRBV7-8,once
CASSQRQGANQPQHF,TGCGCCAGCAGCCAAAGACAGGGCGCTAATCAGCCCCAGCATTTT,TRBJ1-5,TRBD1,TRBV4-1,once
CASRRPGQGNYGYTF,TGTGCCAGCAGAAGACCGGGACAGGGGAACTATGGCTACACCTTC,TRBJ1-2,TRBD1,TRBV27,few
CASTRDLKGEQYF,TGTGCCAGCACCCGGGACTTGAAGGGCGAGCAGTACTTC,TRBJ2-7,.,TRBV12-3/TRBV12-4,.
CASSEGHPSYEQYF,TGTGCCAGCAGCGAGGGACACCCCTCCTACGAGCAGTACTTC,TRBJ2-7,.,TRBV7-9,.
CASSLGLAGPHLTYF,TGTGCCAGCAGCTTGGGTCTAGCGGGGCCCCACCTCACGTATTTT,TRBJ2-3,TRBD2,TRBV5-5,.
CASSTGSSGNTIYF,TGCGCCAGCAGTACAGGCAGCTCTGGAAACACCATATATTTT,TRBJ1-3,.,TRBV5-1,.
CASSFSDRGGIHGYTF,TGTGCCAGCAGTTTCTCGGACAGGGGAGGAATCCATGGCTACACCTTC,TRBJ1-2,TRBD1,TRBV6-5,once
CASSPRGDEQFF,TGTGCCAGCTCACCACGGGGGGATGAGCAGTTCTTC,TRBJ2-1,.,TRBV18,.
CATSDSQGESTDTQYF,TGTGCCACCAGTGATTCTCAGGGTGAGTCGACAGATACGCAGTATTTT,TRBJ2-3,.,TRBV24-1,.
CASSSNPAQGAGELFF,TGTGCCAGCAGTTCAAACCCGGCACAGGGCGCCGGGGAGCTGTTTTTT,TRBJ2-2,.,TRBV6-6,.
CASSELAGPADEQFF,TGTGCCAGCAGTGAACTAGCGGGCCCGGCGGATGAGCAGTTCTTC,TRBJ2-1,TRBD2,TRBV6-1,.
CASSLKYRDRVLGNTIYF,TGTGCCAGCAGCTTGAAATACCGGGACAGGGTATTAGGAAACACCATATATTTT,TRBJ1-3,TRBD1,TRBV5-4,.